This T cell receptor (beta chain) was sequenced for a study of technical replicates of blood from several donors. Repertoires were generated with immunoSEQ multiplex PCR, while TCRdb's copy carries only in-frame clones and drops some. The sample has under 90,000 clones; around 93% are singletons. V lost 3 bases to trimming and J lost 3 bases, with 15 bases between them. CDR3 length equals 15 residues. Germline loops: CDR1 SGHDN, CDR2 FVKESK. The chain is built from TRBV14 and TRBJ2-7; D not resolved. The clonotype comes from a human donor in good health. Sequenced material: T cells isolated from PBMCs. CDR3: CASSHKSDKLYEQYF. CDR3 coding DNA: TGTGCCAGCAGCCATAAAAGTGACAAGCTCTACGAGCAGTACTTC.